This T cell receptor (beta chain) stems from a study of graft-versus-host responses after intestinal transplantation. As concerns this clone: The target antigen is unknown.

Generated by immunoSEQ multiplex PCR, the TCRdb table keeps only in-frame clones and is missing some. The data contain 37,000 or so clones, 91% of them singletons. Study results and caveats: In recipient marrow, GvH clones were found, and some appeared first in ileum or blood.

CDR3 size: 17 residues. Germline V lookup: CDR1 SNHLY, CDR2 FYNNEI. The ends were cut back, 3 bases at V and 5 bases at J, with 21 bases in the middle. The sample in question was PBMCs, obtained about 310 days after intestinal transplant. This TCR came from a human patient who received an intestinal transplant, so some T cells may come from the graft donor. The V and J genes are TRBV2 and TRBJ2-3; weak D call: TRBD2 (7 bases). The CDR3 sequence is CASSDTGRGGSKDTQYF. The CDR3 DNA reads TGTGCCAGCAGTGATACGGGTAGGGGGGGCTCGAAAGATACGCAGTATTTT.